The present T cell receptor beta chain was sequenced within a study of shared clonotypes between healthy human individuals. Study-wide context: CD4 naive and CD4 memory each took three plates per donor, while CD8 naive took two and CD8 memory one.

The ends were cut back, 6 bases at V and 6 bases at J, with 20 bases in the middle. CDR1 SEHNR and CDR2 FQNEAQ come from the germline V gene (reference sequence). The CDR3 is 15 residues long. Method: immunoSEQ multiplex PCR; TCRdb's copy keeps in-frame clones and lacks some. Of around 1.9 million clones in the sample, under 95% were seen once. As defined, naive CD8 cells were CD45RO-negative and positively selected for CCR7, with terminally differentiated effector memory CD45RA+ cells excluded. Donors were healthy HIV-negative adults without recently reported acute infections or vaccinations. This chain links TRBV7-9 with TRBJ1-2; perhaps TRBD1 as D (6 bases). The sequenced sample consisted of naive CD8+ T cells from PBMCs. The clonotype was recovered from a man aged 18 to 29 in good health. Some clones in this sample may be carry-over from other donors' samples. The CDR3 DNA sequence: TGTGCCAGCAGAACAGTGGGGGGCGCCTTAGATGGCTACACCTTC. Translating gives CASRTVGGALDGYTF.